This T cell receptor beta chain was retrieved from a study of shared clonotypes between healthy human individuals (dated by TCRdb to 2018 to 2021). General notes on the study: The cohort comprised two women and three men aged 18 to 49 years. The study deeply sequenced blood TCR repertoires of five healthy adults to estimate repertoire size and the extent of clonotype sharing between individuals. To increase sequencing depth and limit assay-specific biases, TCR repertoire library preparation and sequencing were carried out by different laboratories using diverse techniques. For each donor, CD4 naive and CD4 memory were each given three plates, CD8 naive was given two plates, and CD8 memory was given one plate. Per donor, leukapheresis produced somewhere between about 0.9 and 10 billion PBMCs.

Taken from cysteine to phenylalanine, the CDR3 has 15 residues. The kept DNA is CDR3 alone, 45 bases in frame from the first base. The germline V end is reduced by 3 bases and the J end by 5 bases; junction bases left unmatched: 4. CDR1 and CDR2 are read off the germline V gene (reference sequence) as LNHDA and SQIVND. The donors were healthy, HIV-negative adults who had no recently reported acute infections or vaccinations. Every donor was a Caucasian adult residing in Nashville, Tennessee, USA. CD4+ T cells were enriched by magnetic negative selection; naive cells were then positively selected on CD45RA, and the negative fraction formed the memory subset. Blood was obtained by leukapheresis, after which PBMCs were separated by Ficoll-Histopaque density gradient centrifugation and cryopreserved in liquid nitrogen vapor phase. Analytical flow cytometry was used to check the purity and quantity of each magnetically sorted T cell population. Each sorted fraction had its genomic DNA isolated and then quantified by UV absorbance on a Nanodrop 2000c.

Notes on this clone: The antigen this receptor binds is unknown. No base quality information exists; no much larger clone differs at one position.

The research as a whole found: Clonotypes shared by all four sorted-subset donors showed higher generation probabilities than non-shared clonotypes. Across several donors, roughly 5% of naive CD4, 3% to 3.5% of naive CD8, about 2.3% of memory CD4, and around 0.4% of memory CD8 clonotypes were shared. Naive subsets generally had larger estimated clonotype richness than memory subsets did. Pairwise subsampling led to the expectation that sequencing depth would affect the degree of clonotype sharing among donors. Incomplete sequencing was indicated by rarefaction of sorted-subset datasets, despite the large sequencing depth. Sampling was limited to blood, and TCR repertoires in tissue likely differ from TCR repertoires in blood. The genetic and exposure-history diversity represented was limited by the small number of donors.

Using the deep immunoSEQ assay, TCR CDR3 regions were amplified from genomic DNA by multiplex PCR. Extracted genomic DNA from each cell subset was distributed evenly across all wells of several immunoSEQ 96-well plates, and each plate was treated as a replicate. For sorted subsets, each replicate PCR was loaded with approximately 200 ng genomic DNA, equivalent to 30,000 or so T cell genomes. Purified libraries were measured with a Qubit 3.0 fluorometer, size-checked on a Bioanalyzer 2100, and measured again with the KAPA Library Quantification kit. Every immunoSEQ 96-well plate was sequenced on a dedicated single-read 150-cycle Illumina NextSeq 550 flow cell. In the authors' own workflow: Because the immunoSEQ output held only junctional sequences and lacked quality scores, the filtering could not match the filtering applied to full-length reads. To assign V/J genes and CDR3, sequences were annotated using PyIR, a Python wrapper for IgBLAST v1.9, with IMGT germline references. Any read was removed if the V/J assignment was weak (E-value above 1e-6), the CDR3 was missing, or the read contained stop codons, out-of-frame junctions, or ambiguous translated residues. V3J clonotypes were defined by identical inferred V gene, J gene, and CDR3 amino acid sequence. Percentage overlap between repertoires was calculated by dividing the number of shared unique clonotypes by the size of the smaller repertoire. Three approaches were used to assess repertoire richness: RTK rarefaction, the Chao1 estimator, and Recon v2.1 estimates of unobserved clonotypes. For all TCRbeta clonotypes obtained by the gDNA method from a few donors, generation probabilities were computed with OLGA. As stored in TCRdb, this immuneACCESS dataset retains in-frame rearrangements with V and J assigned. A fraction of the clones does not appear; measured against another copy, unresolved V genes explain less than half of the discrepancy, and the remainder lacks a known reason. V and J calls and clone size are those listed in that table; D and trimming were worked out from the DNA. Here the sample has over a million clones; roughly 96% occur a single time. Approximately 1.1% of the sample goes to the ten largest clones.

The origin of this receptor is a man younger than 45 in good health. The chain is encoded by TRBV19 joined to TRBJ2-1, with TRBD2 identical over 10 junction bases. Specimen: naive CD4+ T cells sorted from blood. This specimen's cell subset or site label, per the study, means: CD45RA+ positively selected. The CDR3 corresponds to CASSMRTSGNNEQFF. The DNA sequence is TGTGCCAGTAGTATGCGGACTAGCGGCAACAATGAGCAGTTCTTC.